These 17 T cell receptor beta chains were sequenced from one sample in a study of blood T cell repertoires in COVID-19. Clones were read by immunoSEQ multiplex PCR, and TCRdb kept only the in-frame ones, dropping some. The data show some 90,000 clones, roughly nine tenths seen once. Input material: peripheral blood. The receptor source for this set is a woman aged 80 or over with active COVID-19.

DNA for the CDR3: TGTGCCGTAGGGGACAGGGATACCTACGAGCAGTACTTC. It is translated as CAVGDRDTYEQYF. This chain connects TRBV19 to TRBJ2-7, with TRBD1 matching 9 bases. The germline V gene has CDR1 LNHDA and CDR2 SQIVND (reference sequence). The CDR3 sequence is 13 residues long. V was pared by 11 bases and J by 2 bases, with 7 bases of the junction left unmatched.

The chain couples TRBV19 to TRBJ1-4; TRBD1 matches 10 bases. The CDR3 loop spans 15 amino acids. After removal of 6 bases from V and 7 bases from J, the junction contained 8 bases not matched to a gene. Germline V CDR1 and CDR2: LNHDA, SQIVND (reference sequence). In nucleotides, the CDR3 is TGTGCCAGTAGAGCTCCGGGACAGGGGATTGAAAAACTGTTTTTT. Its protein product is CASRAPGQGIEKLFF.

This sequence joins TRBV28 and TRBJ2-7; D call uncertain. This CDR3 spans 14 amino acids. Germline V gene data show CDR1 as MDHEN and CDR2 as SYDVKM. Trimming shortened V by 7 bases and J by 2 bases, and 15 bases separated the two germline ends. As DNA, the CDR3 is TGTGCCAGCAATAGAGGCGGAGCAGCCTACGAGCAGTACTTC. Translated: CASNRGGAAYEQYF. The variable domain in full, with the rest retrieved from reference TRBV28 and TRBJ2-7, is DVKVTQSSRYLVKRTGEKVFLECVQDMDHENMFWYRQDPGLGLRLIYFSYDVKMKEKGDIPEGYSVSREKKERFSLILESASTNQTSMYLCASNRGGAAYEQYFGPGTRLTVT.

The chain employs TRBV28 and TRBJ1-3; weak D call: TRBD1 (6 bases). Looked up from germline, CDR1 is MDHEN and CDR2 is SYDVKM. This CDR3 comprises 14 residues. The V end was cut by 6 bases, the J end by 4 bases, with 13 bases between. The DNA for the CDR3 is TGTGCCAGCAGCAGGGGAGAAAGGGGAAACACCATATATTTT. Amino acid sequence: CASSRGERGNTIYF. Filled out from reference TRBV28 and TRBJ1-3, the complete variable domain reads DVKVTQSSRYLVKRTGEKVFLECVQDMDHENMFWYRQDPGLGLRLIYFSYDVKMKEKGDIPEGYSVSREKKERFSLILESASTNQTSMYLCASSRGERGNTIYFGEGSWLTVV.

The chain joins TRBV6-6 to TRBJ2-7; TRBD2 agrees at 10 bases. The CDR3 is 17 amino acids. Germline V gene lookup returns CDR1 MNHNY and CDR2 SVGAGI (reference sequence). J gave up 2 bases and V 5 bases, and 12 bases lay outside the gene matches. As DNA, the CDR3 is TGTGCCAGCAGTCGGATATCTAGCGGGAGTTTCGCCTACGAGCAGTACTTC. Amino acid sequence: CASSRISSGSFAYEQYF.

The chain combines TRBV11-2 with TRBJ1-3; 10 bases are shared with TRBD1. Trimming removed 5 bases from V and 5 bases from J; junction bases left unmatched: 9. Germline V gives CDR1 SGHAT, CDR2 FQNNGV. The CDR3 length is 16 residues. This CDR3 is CASSNRDRGGRNTIYF. CDR3 DNA: TGTGCCAGCAGCAACCGGGACAGGGGTGGAAGAAACACCATATATTTT.

The gene calls are TRBV11-2 and TRBJ2-3; D is unresolved. This CDR3 spans 15 amino acids. V was shortened by 2 bases and J by 1 base, with 10 bases between the two germline ends. Germline lookup yields CDR1 SGHAT and CDR2 FQNNGV. CDR3 region: CASSLIATGTDTQYF. CDR3 sequence (DNA): TGTGCCAGCAGCTTAATTGCGACTGGCACAGATACGCAGTATTTT.

This rearrangement joins TRBV11-2 to TRBJ2-7; D unclear. V lost 5 bases to trimming and J lost 6 bases, with 11 bases between them. This CDR3 region has 12 residues. Germline V lookup: CDR1 SGHAT, CDR2 FQNNGV. CDR3 DNA sequence: TGTGCCAGCAGCCCTACTATTGTCGAGCAGTACTTC. Encoded protein: CASSPTIVEQYF.

The chain couples TRBV7-2 to TRBJ1-2; D is ambiguous. The V gene's germline CDR1 is SGHTA and CDR2 FQGNSA. The CDR3 totals 13 residues. Trimming removed 6 bases from V and 3 bases from J, with 11 bases in between. The CDR3 loop is CASRKESYYGYTF. The DNA of the CDR3 is TGTGCCAGCAGGAAGGAGAGTTACTATGGCTACACCTTC.

The chain combines TRBV7-3 with TRBJ2-2; 10 bases match TRBD1. This CDR3 has 15 residues. The V segment lost 4 bases and the J segment 5 bases; nucleotides outside the gene matches: 4. In germline, CDR1 is SGHTA, CDR2 FQGTGA. The CDR3 region is CASSSGQGNTGELFF. In DNA, the CDR3 is TGTGCCAGCAGCTCGGGACAGGGGAATACCGGGGAGCTGTTTTTT.

This clone appeared a few times. The gene calls are TRBV11-2 and TRBJ2-1; 8 nucleotides agree with TRBD2. With 2 bases clipped from V and 3 bases from J, the junction kept 6 bases outside the gene matches. The germline V gene encodes CDR1 SGHAT and CDR2 FQNNGV. The CDR3 is 16 residues long. The CDR3 DNA reads TGTGCCAGCAGCTTACTCGAACTAGCGGTCTACAATGAGCAGTTCTTC. It translates to CASSLLELAVYNEQFF.

The chain uses TRBV15 and TRBJ1-2; 11 nucleotides match TRBD1. Germline V gene data show CDR1 as LNHNV and CDR2 as YYDKDF (reference sequence). The CDR3 runs 16 residues. V was pared by 0 bases and J by 4 bases, with 4 bases of the junction left unmatched. CDR3 in amino acids: CATSRDRGTGGYGYTF. In DNA, the CDR3 is TGTGCCACCAGCAGAGATAGAGGGACAGGGGGCTATGGCTACACCTTC.

The V and J genes are TRBV10-3 and TRBJ2-7; D gene ambiguous. V was cut by 8 bases and J by 6 bases, with 26 bases left in between. This CDR3 comprises 16 residues. The germline V gene has CDR1 ENHRY and CDR2 SYGVKD. Here the CDR3 DNA reads TGTGCCATCGGCGCCCACTCCGTTAGCTCACCCCCCGAGCAGTACTTC. This sequence encodes CAIGAHSVSSPPEQYF.

This clone has just one count. The V gene is TRBV12-5, the J gene TRBJ1-1, with D uncertain. The CDR3 has 15 amino acids. Trimming removed 1 base at V and 1 base at J, with 10 bases between. CDR1 and CDR2 (germline): LGHNT, FRNRAP. CDR3 sequence: CASGLEGGRNTEAFF. The CDR3 DNA is TGTGCTAGTGGTTTGGAAGGAGGGCGGAACACTGAAGCTTTCTTT.

The chain is built from TRBV24-1 and TRBJ2-2; D is possibly TRBD2 (6 bases). This CDR3 is 14 amino acids long. Germline values: CDR1 KGHDR, CDR2 SFDVKD. The V end lost 6 bases, the J end lost 4 bases, and 11 bases lay between the germline ends. The CDR3 bases are TGTGCCACCAGTTTCCAGGGAGGCACCGGGGAGCTGTTTTTT. Its translation is CATSFQGGTGELFF.

CDR3 region: CASIDTASTDTQYF. CDR3 DNA: TGTGCCAGCATCGACACGGCTAGCACAGATACGCAGTATTTT. This chain joins TRBV5-4 and TRBJ2-3, with D unresolved. Per germline, CDR1 SGHNT and CDR2 YYREEE (reference sequence). Trimming shortened V by 6 bases and J by 0 bases, and 11 bases separated the two germline ends. This CDR3 has 14 residues.

The V gene is TRBV5-4, the J gene TRBJ2-5; TRBD1 matches 8 bases. This CDR3 comprises 14 residues. Germline V CDR1 and CDR2: SGHNT, YYREEE (reference sequence). V shed 1 base, J shed 3 bases, and the junction held 2 bases outside the gene matches. The CDR3 is CASSLRTGKETQYF. The CDR3 DNA is TGTGCCAGCAGCTTGAGGACAGGGAAAGAGACCCAGTACTTC.